Reported below is one T cell receptor beta chain. Its antigen remains unidentified. With each sample, at least 5 micrograms of total RNA were extracted. The data were taken from a study of blood T cells in healthy people across ages. General observations from the study: TCR beta diversity, measured per million T cells, fell in a roughly linear way with age.

Together with a sample-barcoded 5' primer, a J-beta primer mix was included in a second PCR lasting roughly 7 to 11 cycles. TCRdb re-derived calls from the 5' RACE reads in MiXCR, one entry per CDR3 protein. Of approximately 850,000 distinct CDR3 sequences in the sample, 58% were seen once. CDR1 is MNHNS, CDR2 SASEGT, per germline. CDR3 size: 11 residues. V was shortened by 1 base and J by 10 bases, with 5 bases between the two germline ends. This clonotype was sampled from a young man in good health. Sequencing used blood. This chain links TRBV6-1 with TRBJ1-5, with unresolved D. CDR3 protein: CASSEVYPQHF. CDR3 nucleotides: TGTGCCAGCAGTGAAGTATACCCCCAGCATTTT.